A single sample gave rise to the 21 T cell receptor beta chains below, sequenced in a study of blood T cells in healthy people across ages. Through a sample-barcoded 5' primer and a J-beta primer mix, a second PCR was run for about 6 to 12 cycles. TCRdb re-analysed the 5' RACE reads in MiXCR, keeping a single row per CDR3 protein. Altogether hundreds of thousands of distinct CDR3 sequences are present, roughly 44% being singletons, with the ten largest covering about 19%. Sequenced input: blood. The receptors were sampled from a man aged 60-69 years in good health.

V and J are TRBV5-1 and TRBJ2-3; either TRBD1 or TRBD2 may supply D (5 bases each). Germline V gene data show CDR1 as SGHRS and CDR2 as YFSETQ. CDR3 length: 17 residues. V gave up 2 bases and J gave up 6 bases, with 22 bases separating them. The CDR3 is CASSFGSMGPLWDTQYF. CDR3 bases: TGCGCCAGCAGCTTTGGGTCGATGGGACCGCTTTGGGATACGCAGTATTTT.

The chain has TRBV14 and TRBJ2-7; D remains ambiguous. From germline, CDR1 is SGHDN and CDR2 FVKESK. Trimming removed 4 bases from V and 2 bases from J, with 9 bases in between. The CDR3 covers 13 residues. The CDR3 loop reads CASSRDVAYEQYF. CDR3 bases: TGTGCCAGCAGCCGCGACGTCGCCTACGAGCAGTACTTC.

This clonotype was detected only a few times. The CDR3 spells CSVDRSSYNEQFF. CDR3 coding DNA: TGCAGCGTCGACAGGAGCTCCTACAATGAGCAGTTCTTC. The chain links TRBV29-1 to TRBJ2-1, with D perhaps TRBD1 (6 bases). The germline CDR1 and CDR2 sequences are SQVTM and ANQGSEA. CDR3 size: 13 residues. V was trimmed by 6 bases and J by 0 bases, leaving 9 bases between them.

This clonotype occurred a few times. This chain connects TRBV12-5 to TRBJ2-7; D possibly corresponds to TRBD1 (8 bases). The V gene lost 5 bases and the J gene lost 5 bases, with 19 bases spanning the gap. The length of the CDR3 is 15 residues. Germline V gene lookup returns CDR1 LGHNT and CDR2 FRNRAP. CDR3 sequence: CASGTPQGGLDEQYF. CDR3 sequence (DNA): TGTGCTAGTGGTACACCACAGGGGGGGCTGGACGAGCAGTACTTC.

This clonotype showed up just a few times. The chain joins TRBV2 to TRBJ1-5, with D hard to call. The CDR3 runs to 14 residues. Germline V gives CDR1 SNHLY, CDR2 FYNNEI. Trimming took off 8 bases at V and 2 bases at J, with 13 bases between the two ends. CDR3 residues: CASRLEAGNQPQHF. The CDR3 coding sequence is TGTGCCAGCCGACTTGAGGCCGGCAATCAGCCCCAGCATTTT.

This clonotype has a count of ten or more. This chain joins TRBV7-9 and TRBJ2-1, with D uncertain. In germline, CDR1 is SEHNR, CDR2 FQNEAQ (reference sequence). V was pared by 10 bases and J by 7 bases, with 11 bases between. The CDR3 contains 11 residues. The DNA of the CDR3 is TGTGCCACCTTATCAGCTAATGAGCAGTTCTTC. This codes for CATLSANEQFF.

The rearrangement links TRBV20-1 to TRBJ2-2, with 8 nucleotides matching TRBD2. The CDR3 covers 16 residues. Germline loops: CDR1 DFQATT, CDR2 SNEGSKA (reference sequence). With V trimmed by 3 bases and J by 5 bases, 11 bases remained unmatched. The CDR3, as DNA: TGCAGTGCTAGGGGCCCCGGACTAGCCTTAACCGGGGAGCTGTTTTTT. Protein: CSARGPGLALTGELFF.

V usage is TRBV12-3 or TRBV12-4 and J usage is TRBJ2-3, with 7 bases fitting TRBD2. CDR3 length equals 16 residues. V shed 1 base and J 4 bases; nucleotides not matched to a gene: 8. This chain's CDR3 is CASSLDSSGVADTQYF. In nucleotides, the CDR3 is TGTGCCAGCAGTTTAGATTCCAGCGGGGTTGCAGATACGCAGTATTTT.

CDR3 nucleotides: TGTGCCAGCAGTTACTCTGTCCCTTCTGGGAATTCACCCCTCCACTTT. This gives the protein CASSYSVPSGNSPLHF. This chain connects TRBV6-2 or TRBV6-3 to TRBJ1-6; D gene ambiguous. Trimming stripped 0 bases from V and 7 bases from J, with 13 bases between. CDR3 length: 16 amino acids. Per the germline V gene, CDR1 is MNHEY and CDR2 is SVGEGT.

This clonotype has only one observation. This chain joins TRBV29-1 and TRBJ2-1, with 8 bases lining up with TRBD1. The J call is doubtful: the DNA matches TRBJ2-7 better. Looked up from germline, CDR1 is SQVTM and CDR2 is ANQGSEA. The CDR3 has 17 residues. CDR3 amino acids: CSVAGGKALSSYNEQYF. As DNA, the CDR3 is TGCAGCGTTGCAGGGGGCAAAGCCCTCAGCTCCTACAATGAGCAGTACTTC.

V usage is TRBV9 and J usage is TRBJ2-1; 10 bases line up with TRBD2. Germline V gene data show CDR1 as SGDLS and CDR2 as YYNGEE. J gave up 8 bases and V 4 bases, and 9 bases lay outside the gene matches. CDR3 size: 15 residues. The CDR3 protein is CASSISGGARYEQFF. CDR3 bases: TGTGCCAGCAGCATCAGCGGGGGGGCTAGATATGAGCAGTTCTTC.

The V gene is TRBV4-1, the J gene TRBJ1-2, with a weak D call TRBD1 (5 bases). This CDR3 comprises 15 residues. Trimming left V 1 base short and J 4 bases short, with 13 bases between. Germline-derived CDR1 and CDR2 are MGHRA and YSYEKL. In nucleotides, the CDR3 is TGCGCCAGCAGCCAAGGCGGCAGGGCCTTCTATGGCTACACCTTC. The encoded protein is CASSQGGRAFYGYTF.

The CDR3 loop reads CASSQDTPSTDTQYF. In DNA form, the CDR3 reads TGTGCCAGCAGCCAAGACACCCCTAGCACAGATACGCAGTATTTT. The chain recombines TRBV7-2 with TRBJ2-3; D gene unclear. Trimming left V 5 bases short and J 0 bases short, with 12 bases between. The CDR3 covers 15 residues. Germline values: CDR1 SGHTA, CDR2 FQGNSA.

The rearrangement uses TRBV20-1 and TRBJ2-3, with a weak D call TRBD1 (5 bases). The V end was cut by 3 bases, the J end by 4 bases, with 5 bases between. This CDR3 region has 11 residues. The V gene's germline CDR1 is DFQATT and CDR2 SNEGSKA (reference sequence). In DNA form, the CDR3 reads TGCAGTGCTAGGACAGCAGATACGCAGTATTTT. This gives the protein CSARTADTQYF.

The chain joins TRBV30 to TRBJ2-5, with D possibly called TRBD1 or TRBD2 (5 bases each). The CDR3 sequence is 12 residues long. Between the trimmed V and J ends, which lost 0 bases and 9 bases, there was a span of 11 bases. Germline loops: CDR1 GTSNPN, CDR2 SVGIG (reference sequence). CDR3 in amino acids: CAWSVPGRPQYF. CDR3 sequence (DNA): TGTGCCTGGAGTGTTCCGGGGCGACCCCAGTACTTC.

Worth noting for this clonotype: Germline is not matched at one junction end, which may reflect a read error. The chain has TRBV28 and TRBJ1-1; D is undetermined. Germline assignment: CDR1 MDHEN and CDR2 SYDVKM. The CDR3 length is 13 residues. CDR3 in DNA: TGTGCCAGCATTCGAACCTTGAACAGTGAAGCTTTCTTT. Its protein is CASIRTLNSEAFF.

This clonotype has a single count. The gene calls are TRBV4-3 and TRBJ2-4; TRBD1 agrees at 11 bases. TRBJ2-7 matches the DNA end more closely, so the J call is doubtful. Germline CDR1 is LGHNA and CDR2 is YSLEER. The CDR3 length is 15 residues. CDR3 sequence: CASSPGTGGHYEQYF. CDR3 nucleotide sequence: TGCGCCAGCAGCCCGGGGACAGGGGGTCACTACGAGCAGTACTTC.

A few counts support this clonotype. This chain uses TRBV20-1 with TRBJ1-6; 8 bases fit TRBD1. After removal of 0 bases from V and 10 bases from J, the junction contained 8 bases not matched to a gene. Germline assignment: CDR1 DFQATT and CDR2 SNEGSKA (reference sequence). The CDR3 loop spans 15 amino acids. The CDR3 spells CSAREDRGNLSPLHF. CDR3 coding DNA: TGCAGTGCTAGAGAAGACAGGGGAAACCTCTCACCCCTCCACTTT.

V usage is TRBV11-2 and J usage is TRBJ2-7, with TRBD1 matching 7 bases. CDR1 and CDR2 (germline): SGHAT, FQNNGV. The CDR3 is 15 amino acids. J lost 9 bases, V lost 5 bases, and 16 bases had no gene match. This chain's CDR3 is CASSRPGTEVLGQYF. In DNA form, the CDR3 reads TGTGCCAGCAGCCGCCCAGGGACAGAAGTACTAGGGCAGTACTTC.

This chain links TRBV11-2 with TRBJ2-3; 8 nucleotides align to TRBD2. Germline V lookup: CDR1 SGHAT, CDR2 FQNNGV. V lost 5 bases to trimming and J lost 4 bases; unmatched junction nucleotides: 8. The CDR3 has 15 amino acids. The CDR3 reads CASSPRGGPSDTQYF. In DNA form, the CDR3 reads TGTGCCAGCAGCCCCCGGGGGGGTCCGTCAGATACGCAGTATTTT.

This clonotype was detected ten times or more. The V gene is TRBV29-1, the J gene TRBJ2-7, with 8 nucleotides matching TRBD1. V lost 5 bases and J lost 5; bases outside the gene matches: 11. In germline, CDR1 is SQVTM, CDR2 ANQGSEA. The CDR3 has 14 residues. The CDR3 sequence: CSVLQWTGNHEQYF. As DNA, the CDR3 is TGCAGCGTTCTTCAATGGACAGGGAACCACGAGCAGTACTTC.